The 19 T cell receptor beta chains reported below all come from one sample, sequenced in a study of TIL therapy for anti-PD-1-resistant metastatic lung cancer. The libraries were made with immunoSEQ v3. Clones were read by immunoSEQ multiplex PCR, and TCRdb kept only the in-frame ones, dropping some. The data contain 55,000 to 70,000 clones, around 86% of them seen just once; the ten biggest clones take up just over 2.5%. The time point is: pre-treatment sample, taken before nivolumab and TIL therapy. The source material was blood, sampled at baseline. The receptors originated from a person aged 25-85 years with non-small cell lung cancer.

The V call is TRBV6-1, the J call TRBJ1-6; 7 bases agree with TRBD1. This CDR3 contains 16 residues. Trimming cost V 3 bases and J 7 bases; bases outside gene matches: 9. In germline, CDR1 is MNHNS, CDR2 SASEGT. CDR3 sequence reads: CASSDPNRGWNSPLHF. The CDR3 region has the DNA TGTGCCAGCAGTGACCCCAACAGGGGTTGGAATTCACCCCTCCACTTT.

This clone showed up just a few times. The V gene is TRBV7-2, the J gene TRBJ2-2; 11 nucleotides agree with TRBD2. Germline V CDR1 and CDR2: SGHTA, FQGNSA. The CDR3 runs 15 residues. Trimming at V came to 4 bases and at J to 5 bases, leaving 3 bases not matched to a gene. In nucleotides, the CDR3 is TGTGCCAGCAGCTCCTTAGCGGGGGGGACCGGGGAGCTGTTTTTT. Translation: CASSSLAGGTGELFF.

CDR3 in DNA: TGTGCCAGCAGCCGCTCGTGGGCTAGCGGGGTCACAGATACGCAGTATTTT. Its translation: CASSRSWASGVTDTQYF. The chain couples TRBV28 to TRBJ2-3, with 9 nucleotides matching TRBD2. V was clipped by 6 bases and J by 2 bases; unmatched bases: 12. CDR1 is MDHEN and CDR2 is SYDVKM in the germline V gene. The CDR3 consists of 17 residues.

The chain links TRBV6-1 to TRBJ2-7; the D gene could be TRBD1 or TRBD2 (6 bases each). The ends were cut back, 3 bases at V and 8 bases at J, with 11 bases in the middle. Looked up from germline, CDR1 is MNHNS and CDR2 is SASEGT. This CDR3 has 12 amino acids. CDR3 residues: CASSEIGGQQYF. CDR3 DNA: TGTGCCAGCAGTGAGATCGGGGGCCAGCAGTACTTC.

The V and J genes are TRBV28 and TRBJ2-5; 7 positions match TRBD2. Germline CDR1 reads MDHEN; CDR2 reads SYDVKM. The junction had 13 bases not matched to a gene; V was cut back by 5 bases and J by 1 base. The CDR3 is 17 residues long. CDR3 sequence (DNA): TGTGCCAGCAGTCTTTCTCTAGCGGATCGCTTCCAAGAGACCCAGTACTTC. Its translation is CASSLSLADRFQETQYF.

CDR3 loop: CASSLGTSGGSDTQYF. CDR3 DNA: TGCGCCAGCAGCCTAGGGACTAGCGGGGGGTCGGATACGCAGTATTTT. The V and J genes are TRBV5-1 and TRBJ2-3; TRBD2 matches at 15 bases. Germline V CDR1 and CDR2: SGHRS, YFSETQ. The CDR3 contains 16 residues. V lost 4 bases and J lost 6; bases outside the gene matches: 6.

Only one count was recorded for this clone. The chain employs TRBV6-5 and TRBJ1-2; tentatively, D is TRBD1 (5 bases). Between the trimmed V and J ends, which lost 5 bases and 5 bases, there was a span of 15 bases. CDR1 and CDR2 from the germline V gene are MNHEY and SVGAGI. The CDR3 spans 14 residues. The DNA of the CDR3 is TGTGCCAGCAGTCTCAGGGTCCTGGGGTATGGCTACACCTTC. Translating gives CASSLRVLGYGYTF.

The chain couples TRBV3-1 (or the pseudogene TRBV3-2) to TRBJ2-1; no firm D call. Germline CDR1 is LGHDT and CDR2 is YNNKEL (reference sequence). V was shortened by 0 bases and J by 3 bases, with 15 bases between the two germline ends. The CDR3 consists of 17 residues. CDR3 residues: CASSQDPFLEIYNEQFF. CDR3 DNA sequence: TGTGCCAGCAGCCAAGACCCCTTTTTAGAGATCTACAATGAGCAGTTCTTC.

V and J are TRBV28 and TRBJ1-5; the match to TRBD1 covers 7 bases. After removal of 6 bases from V and 6 bases from J, the junction contained 11 bases not matched to a gene. The CDR3 spans 15 residues. The V gene's germline CDR1 is MDHEN and CDR2 SYDVKM. The CDR3 bases are TGTGCCAGCAGCTCAGGGACAGCGTTAATTCAGCCCCAGCATTTT. Translation gives CASSSGTALIQPQHF.

V and J are TRBV3-1 (or the pseudogene TRBV3-2) and TRBJ1-1; D ambiguous. CDR3 length equals 12 residues. Trimming took off 4 bases at V and 11 bases at J, with 14 bases between the two ends. From germline, CDR1 is LGHDT and CDR2 YNNKEL (reference sequence). CDR3 nucleotide sequence: TGTGCCAGCAGCCCAGGTGTCCGAGGGGCTTTCTTT. Protein: CASSPGVRGAFF.

The J gene is TRBJ2-3, the V gene TRBV5-1; TRBD1 might be the D (5 bases). Germline assignment: CDR1 SGHRS and CDR2 YFSETQ. The ends were cut back, 1 base at V and 0 bases at J, with 9 bases in the middle. This CDR3 spans 15 amino acids. CDR3 DNA: TGCGCCAGCAGCTTGCAGGGATTTAGCACAGATACGCAGTATTTT. Translating it yields CASSLQGFSTDTQYF.

This clone has a handful of counts. This chain uses TRBV28 with TRBJ2-7; D not certain. Germline V gives CDR1 MDHEN, CDR2 SYDVKM. The CDR3 covers 15 residues. V dropped 3 bases and J dropped 2 bases, with 14 bases sitting between them. The CDR3 region is CASSFFRLVPYEQYF. CDR3 in DNA: TGTGCCAGCAGTTTCTTCCGGTTGGTCCCCTACGAGCAGTACTTC.

This clone showed up just a few times. The CDR3 here is CASSQDYRAGLYEQYF. The CDR3 DNA sequence: TGTGCCAGCAGCCAAGATTATAGGGCAGGGTTGTACGAGCAGTACTTC. The chain couples TRBV3-1 (or the pseudogene TRBV3-2) to TRBJ2-7; D might be TRBD1 (5 bases). The ends were cut back, 0 bases at V and 4 bases at J, with 16 bases in the middle. The germline V gene encodes CDR1 LGHDT and CDR2 YNNKEL (reference sequence). This CDR3 is 16 amino acids long.

The chain carries TRBV19 and TRBJ1-4; 8 positions agree with TRBD1. V dropped 4 bases and J dropped 7; count of bases not matched to a gene: 8. This CDR3 is 15 amino acids long. Germline V gene lookup returns CDR1 LNHDA and CDR2 SQIVND (reference sequence). The DNA of the CDR3 is TGTGCCAGTAGTAACTGGACAGGGAAAAGTGAAAAACTGTTTTTT. Translated, it gives CASSNWTGKSEKLFF.

This clone is a singleton in its sample. The chain carries TRBV5-5 and TRBJ2-2; 12 bases agree with TRBD1. The CDR3 totals 14 residues. Germline V lookup: CDR1 SGHKS, CDR2 YYEKEE (reference sequence). The junction had 3 bases not matched to a gene; V was cut back by 7 bases and J by 5 bases. DNA for the CDR3: TGTGCCAGCTTGGGACAGGGGGCAACCGGGGAGCTGTTTTTT. This codes for CASLGQGATGELFF.

The chain employs TRBV5-1 and TRBJ2-7; perhaps D is TRBD1 or TRBD2 (6 bases each). This CDR3 has 13 residues. Germline lookup yields CDR1 SGHRS and CDR2 YFSETQ. Trimming took off 5 bases at V and 4 bases at J, with 13 bases between the two ends. CDR3 sequence reads: CASRVEGGYEQYF. The CDR3 DNA is TGCGCCAGCAGGGTTGAGGGGGGATACGAGCAGTACTTC.

This clone was seen once. The chain is built from TRBV18 and TRBJ2-1; TRBD2 matches 13 bases. J lost 4 bases, V lost 3 bases, and 6 bases had no gene match. The V gene's germline CDR1 is KGHSH and CDR2 LQKENI. The CDR3 has 17 residues. CDR3 region: CASSPAELAGGYNEQFF. The DNA of the CDR3 is TGTGCCAGCTCACCGGCGGAACTAGCGGGAGGGTACAATGAGCAGTTCTTC.

The chain uses TRBV5-1 and TRBJ2-7, with 10 bases matching TRBD1. Germline V gene lookup returns CDR1 SGHRS and CDR2 YFSETQ. CDR3 length: 14 residues. V gave up 3 bases and J gave up 3 bases; unmatched junction bases: 3. CDR3 residues: CASSSGQGNYEQYF. CDR3 bases: TGCGCCAGCAGCTCGGGACAGGGGAACTACGAGCAGTACTTC. The entire variable domain, with the rest obtained from reference TRBV5-1 and TRBJ2-7, is as follows: KAGVTQTPRYLIKTRGQQVTLSCSPISGHRSVSWYQQTPGQGLQFLFEYFSETQRNKGNFPGRFSGRQFSNSRSEMNVSTLELGDSALYLCASSSGQGNYEQYFGPGTRLTVT.

This chain connects TRBV3-1 (or the pseudogene TRBV3-2) to TRBJ2-1; a possible D gene is TRBD1 (5 bases). The CDR3 loop spans 15 amino acids. Looked up from germline, CDR1 is LGHDT and CDR2 is YNNKEL (reference sequence). V dropped 1 base and J dropped 3 bases, with 10 bases sitting between them. The chain's CDR3 is CASSQAGKIYNEQFF. The CDR3 DNA reads TGTGCCAGCAGCCAAGCAGGGAAAATCTACAATGAGCAGTTCTTC.